What follows are 13 T cell receptor beta chains derived from one specimen sequenced in a study of persistence of HIV-infected CD4 T cells. This nonspecific control used anti-CD3/anti-CD28 bead stimulation of CD4+ T cells. CD4+ T cells upregulating both CD40 ligand and CD69 were sorted as responding cells. No cognate antigen is known for these TCRs. The immunoSEQ assay was version 4, run in survey mode. The method was immunoSEQ multiplex PCR; TCRdb's version includes in-frame clones alone and lacks a portion of them. The sample consists of 37,000 or so clones, roughly 90% of them appearing once. Sequencing used CD4+ T cells sorted from PBMCs after roughly 19-hour stimulation, obtained from a patient who received antiretroviral therapy. Receptor source: an adult man with HIV who was CMV-seropositive.

This clone occurred a few times. This sequence joins TRBV3-1 (or the pseudogene TRBV3-2) and TRBJ1-5; D gene unclear. Trimming pared 1 base from V and 1 base from J, leaving 8 bases between. The CDR3 sequence is 15 residues long. Germline assignment: CDR1 LGHDT and CDR2 YNNKEL (reference sequence). CDR3 bases: TGTGCCAGCAGCCAAGGGGCCGGGAGCAATCAGCCCCAGCATTTT. It codes for CASSQGAGSNQPQHF.

As for this clone: A read error may account for a junction end that differs from germline. This chain connects TRBV20-1 to TRBJ1-2; D remains unclear. Germline values: CDR1 DFQATT, CDR2 SNEGSKA (reference sequence). The length of the CDR3 is 8 residues. The DNA for the CDR3 is TGCAGTGCTAGAGATACCGGGTTC. Protein product: CSARDTGF.

J is TRBJ2-2 and V is TRBV5-5, with 7 bases lining up with TRBD1. This CDR3 is built from 17 residues. From germline, CDR1 is SGHKS and CDR2 YYEKEE (reference sequence). V was pared by 5 bases and J by 1 base, with 11 bases of the junction left unmatched. The CDR3 DNA reads TGTGCCAGCAGTTCACCTTCAGGGGGAAAGAACACCGGGGAGCTGTTTTTT. Amino acid sequence: CASSSPSGGKNTGELFF.

This rearrangement joins TRBV6-6 to TRBJ2-4; D is unclear. V lost 2 bases and J lost 6, with 2 bases in between. The CDR3 runs to 11 residues. CDR1 is MNHNY and CDR2 is SVGAGI in the germline V gene (reference sequence). The CDR3, as DNA: TGTGCCAGCAGTTACGGAAACATTCAGTACTTC. This sequence encodes CASSYGNIQYF.

The chain recombines TRBV2 with TRBJ2-7; D possibly uses TRBD1 or TRBD2 (6 bases each). In germline, CDR1 is SNHLY, CDR2 FYNNEI. Trimming cost V 6 bases and J 1 base, with 13 bases left between them. This CDR3 has 14 amino acids. CDR3 DNA: TGTGCCAGCAGATCCAGAGGGGGGTCCTACGAGCAGTACTTC. It encodes CASRSRGGSYEQYF.

The CDR3 region is CASSYNREQYF. The CDR3 nucleotides are TGTGCCAGCAGTTACAACAGGGAGCAGTACTTC. V and J are TRBV6-5 and TRBJ2-7; D possibly corresponds to TRBD1 (5 bases). The CDR3 loop spans 11 amino acids. CDR1 is MNHEY and CDR2 is SVGAGI in the germline V gene. Trimming pared 2 bases from V and 7 bases from J, leaving 6 bases between.

The V gene is TRBV5-1, the J gene TRBJ2-5; D not resolved. Looked up from germline, CDR1 is SGHRS and CDR2 is YFSETQ. V shed 3 bases and J shed 5 bases, with 14 bases lying between them. The CDR3 length is 14 residues. CDR3 DNA: TGCGCCAGCAGCTCCTACTCTTCGGAGGAGACCCAGTACTTC. Translated: CASSSYSSEETQYF.

The rearrangement joins TRBV24-1 to TRBJ2-1; possibly TRBD2 for D (6 bases). V was cut by 4 bases and J by 9 bases, with 15 bases left in between. Germline assignment: CDR1 KGHDR and CDR2 SFDVKD. The length of the CDR3 is 14 residues. The CDR3 nucleotides are TGTGCCACCAGTGACCCACTAGCACTCGGTGAGCAGTTCTTC. This encodes CATSDPLALGEQFF.

This clone has only a few counts. The rearrangement joins TRBV3-1 (or the pseudogene TRBV3-2) to TRBJ2-3, with D possibly matching TRBD2 (5 bases). The CDR3 has 13 amino acids. V was trimmed by 8 bases and J by 4 bases, leaving 13 bases between them. Germline-derived CDR1 and CDR2 are LGHDT and YNNKEL (reference sequence). The CDR3 bases are TGTGCCAGCTGGTACCTGGGAGCAGATACGCAGTATTTT. Amino acids: CASWYLGADTQYF.

The rearrangement links TRBV30 to TRBJ1-1; D is unclear. In germline, CDR1 is GTSNPN, CDR2 SVGIG (reference sequence). Trimming shortened V by 3 bases and J by 1 base, and 15 bases separated the two germline ends. The CDR3 length is 15 residues. DNA of the CDR3: TGTGCCTGGAGGCCGGCGGAAAACCCGAACACTGAAGCTTTCTTT. Translated: CAWRPAENPNTEAFF.

This sequence joins TRBV25-1 and TRBJ1-2; the D is unclear. The CDR3 runs 15 residues. CDR1 MGHDK and CDR2 SYGVNS come from the germline V gene. Between the trimmed V and J ends, which lost 1 base and 2 bases, there was a span of 11 bases. The CDR3 DNA reads TGTGCCAGCAGTGAATCGTCCGCAGCGAACTATGGCTACACCTTC. This gives the protein CASSESSAANYGYTF.

The chain has TRBV7-8 and TRBJ2-1; D gene uncertain. The CDR3 has 17 amino acids. V lost 0 bases, J lost 0 bases, and 12 bases lay in between. Germline CDR1 is SGHVS and CDR2 is FQNEAQ. Here the CDR3 reads CASSLALGRTSYNEQFF. The CDR3 bases are TGTGCCAGCAGCTTAGCGCTTGGCAGGACCTCCTACAATGAGCAGTTCTTC.

The V gene is TRBV6-5, the J gene TRBJ2-2; D remains ambiguous. Trimming pared 6 bases from V and 7 bases from J, leaving 6 bases between. Germline CDR1 and CDR2: MNHEY and SVGAGI. The CDR3 has 11 residues. The CDR3 DNA reads as TGTGCCAGCAGCTCCCTCGGGGAGCTGTTTTTT. Translated, it gives CASSSLGELFF.